This T cell receptor (beta chain) was captured by sequencing in a study of control samples from healthy donors and cancer patients. V was clipped by 5 bases and J by 2 bases, with 12 bases between them. This CDR3 is 14 amino acids long. Germline CDR1 is MNHEY and CDR2 is SMNVEV (reference sequence). The method was immunoSEQ multiplex PCR; TCRdb's version includes in-frame clones alone and lacks a portion of them. This table holds approximately 70,000 clones, roughly nine tenths found once. Material: blood. This TCR was recovered from a woman aged 50 to 65 in good health. The J gene is TRBJ2-5, the V gene TRBV27; a weak D match, TRBD1 (6 bases). The CDR3 loop is CASSPLDRQETQYF. The DNA of the CDR3 is TGTGCCAGCAGTCCATTGGACAGACAAGAGACCCAGTACTTC.